This T cell receptor beta chain was found in a study of shared clonotypes between healthy human individuals (dated by TCRdb to the early 2020s). Background for the entire study: The cohort included three men and a couple of women between 18 and 49 years of age. Per donor, three plates each were used for CD4 naive and CD4 memory, two for CD8 naive, and one for CD8 memory. The study deeply sequenced blood TCR repertoires of about five healthy adults to estimate repertoire size and the extent of clonotype sharing between individuals. To increase sequencing depth and limit assay-specific biases, different laboratories used diverse techniques to prepare libraries and sequence TCR repertoires. Between about 0.94 and 8.9 billion PBMCs per donor were obtained by leukapheresis.

The research as a whole found: Pairwise subsampling led to the expectation that sequencing depth would affect the degree of clonotype sharing among donors. Because the study included a small number of donors, the genetic and exposure-history diversity represented was limited. Rarefaction of sorted-subset datasets indicated incomplete sequencing despite the large sequencing depth. Sampling was restricted to blood, and TCR repertoires in tissue are likely to differ from TCR repertoires in blood. Naive subsets generally had larger estimated clonotype richness than memory subsets. Clonotypes shared by all four sorted-subset donors showed higher generation probabilities than non-shared clonotypes. When a handful of donors were compared, the shared fraction of clonotypes was around 5% for naive CD4, over 3% for naive CD8, 2% to 2.5% for memory CD4, and 0.35% to 0.4% for memory CD8.

Donors were healthy HIV-negative adults with no recently reported acute infections or vaccinations. All donors were Caucasian adults living in Nashville, Tennessee, USA. CD4+ T cells were enriched by magnetic negative selection; naive cells were then positively selected on CD45RA, and the negative fraction formed the memory subset. Blood was collected by leukapheresis, and PBMCs were isolated by Ficoll-Histopaque density gradient centrifugation and then cryopreserved in liquid nitrogen vapor phase. Analytical flow cytometry was used to check the purity and quantity of every magnetically sorted T cell population. From each sorted fraction, genomic DNA was isolated and quantified by UV absorbance on a Nanodrop 2000c. Using the deep immunoSEQ assay, multiplex PCR amplified TCR CDR3 regions from genomic DNA. Genomic DNA extracted from each cell subset was distributed evenly over all wells of several immunoSEQ 96-well plates, and each plate served as one replicate. For sorted subsets, around 200 ng genomic DNA, equal to 30,000 to 35,000 T cell genomes, was loaded into each replicate PCR. Purified libraries were quantified with a Qubit 3.0 fluorometer, sized on a Bioanalyzer 2100, and re-quantified with the KAPA Library Quantification kit. Every immunoSEQ 96-well plate was sequenced on a dedicated single-read 150-cycle Illumina NextSeq 550 flow cell. Concerning the study's data processing: Because only junctional sequences without quality scores were contained in the immunoSEQ output, filtering matching that applied to full-length reads could not be performed. Sequences were annotated with PyIR, a Python wrapper for IgBLAST v1.9, using IMGT germline references to assign V/J genes and CDR3. Reads with weak V/J assignments (E-value above 1e-6), missing CDR3, stop codons, out-of-frame junctions, or ambiguous translated residues were removed. V3J clonotypes were defined as sequences sharing the same inferred V gene, J gene, and CDR3 amino acid sequence. The percentage overlap between two repertoires was calculated by dividing the number of shared unique clonotypes by the size of the smaller repertoire. Three approaches were used to assess repertoire richness: RTK rarefaction, the Chao1 estimator, and Recon v2.1 estimates of unobserved clonotypes. Generation probabilities for all TCRbeta clonotypes obtained by the gDNA method from several donors were computed using OLGA. The clones in this table, taken by TCRdb from immuneACCESS, are in-frame only. Not every clone is retained; where verified, under half of the shortfall comes from an unresolved V gene, and the cause of the rest is unknown. Clonal size and the V and J genes are those of that table, whereas D and trimming came from the DNA. The sample data list about 1 million clones, and about 76% of these were observed just once. Around 1.5% of the sample is in the top ten clones.

With regard to this clone: The antigen this receptor binds is unknown. Base qualities are not at hand, and no much larger clone is one base apart.

Sample: memory CD4+ T cells sorted from blood. Taken with the paper, the label for cell subset or site translates to: CD45RA-negative fraction. This receptor was taken from a man younger than 35 in good health.

The nucleotides are TGTGCCAGCAGCTTAGTTTTTTCTGGGGCCAACGTCCTGACTTTC. This codes for CASSLVFSGANVLTF. The sequence is built from TRBV7-9 and TRBJ2-6; the D gene is unclear. From cysteine to phenylalanine, the CDR3 is 15 amino acids long. The read is trimmed to its CDR3 DNA, 45 bases read in frame from base 1. V and J are truncated by 1 base and 1 base respectively, leaving an intervening sequence of 5 bases. From a lookup of the germline V gene (reference sequence), CDR1 and CDR2 are SEHNR and FQNEAQ.